A selection of T cell receptor beta chains follows, all from one sample in a study of cytomegalovirus exposure and HLA in healthy donors. This table comes from immunoSEQ multiplex PCR, and its TCRdb copy is limited to in-frame clones, with some not included. This table has about 43,000 clones, over 55% appearing once. The material sequenced was PBMCs. The receptors stem from a human donor in good health. The CDR3 runs from the conserved cysteine through the conserved F or W. D genes are given only for firm matches. Some rows mark clone size as missing; the rest say once, few, many or name a class of expanded clone.

D gene	V gene	clone size	J gene	CDR3 DNA	CDR3 protein
-	TRBV7-6	once	TRBJ2-7	TGTGCCAGCAGCTCACAGTTGCTCTCCTACGAGCAGTACTTC	CASSSQLLSYEQYF
-	TRBV30	-	TRBJ1-1	TGTGCCTGGAGTGTACGAGGCGGGGCCCTAGGAAGTGGTGAAGCTTTCTTT	CAWSVRGGALGSGEAFF
-	TRBV6-1	few	TRBJ1-1	TGTGCCACCGAGGGAGGGGGATTGGGCACTGAAGCTTTCTTT	CATEGGGLGTEAFF
-	TRBV19	-	TRBJ2-1	TGTGCCAGTGCGGACCACGGGAGGCAGTTCTTC	CASADHGRQFF
-	TRBV27	-	TRBJ1-5	TGTGCCAGCAGTTTATCAGGGAGAAATCAGCCCCAGCATTTT	CASSLSGRNQPQHF
TRBD2	TRBV2	-	TRBJ2-5	TGTGCCAGCAGCCCCGAAACACCGGGACTAGCGGGGGAGACCCAGTACTTC	CASSPETPGLAGETQYF
-	TRBV20-1	once	TRBJ2-2	TGCAGTGCTCGGCACTACGGGGAGCTGTTTTTT	CSARHYGELFF
TRBD1	TRBV2	-	TRBJ2-7	TGTGCCAGCGCCGGGACAGGAACGACCGAGCAGTACTTC	CASAGTGTTEQYF
-	TRBV6-1	-	TRBJ1-5	TGTGCCAGCAGCTGGCAGGGTGGCCAGCCCCAGCATTTT	CASSWQGGQPQHF
TRBD2	TRBV5-8	-	TRBJ2-5	TGTGCCAGCAGTCCCGGGACTAGCGGGGGGGCTCAAGAGACCCAGTACTTC	CASSPGTSGGAQETQYF
-	TRBV6-6	few	TRBJ2-5	TGTGCCAGCAGTTCTCAAGGAGGACCCCAAGAGACCCAGTACTTC	CASSSQGGPQETQYF
TRBD1	TRBV6-6	few	TRBJ2-7	TGTGCCAGCAGTAACGGACAGGGGGGCACCTACGAGCAGTACTTC	CASSNGQGGTYEQYF
-	TRBV28	-	TRBJ1-2	TGTGCCAGCAACTATCAACGGGGTACCTATGGCTACACCTTC	CASNYQRGTYGYTF
-	TRBV2	few	TRBJ1-2	TGTGCCAGCAGTGGGATTCAGGGGACCTATGGCTACACCTTC	CASSGIQGTYGYTF
TRBD1	TRBV11-2	-	TRBJ2-5	TGTGCCAGCAGCTTATATCCCGGGACAGGAGGAGAGACCCAGTACTTC	CASSLYPGTGGETQYF
-	TRBV5-1	-	TRBJ2-1	TGCGCCAGCAGCTTGGGCGGGGGCTTCAATGAGCAGTTCTTC	CASSLGGGFNEQFF
-	TRBV9	-	TRBJ1-5	TGTGCCAGCAGCGTAGGTCCGGGTGCGGATCAGCCCCAGCATTTT	CASSVGPGADQPQHF
-	TRBV7-9	few	TRBJ2-5	TGTGCCAGCAGCCCAACTAGAAGAGTTGCAGAGACCCAGTACTTC	CASSPTRRVAETQYF
-	TRBV6-5	-	TRBJ2-5	TGTGCCAGCAGTAGAATGGTCGCGGGAGAGACCCAGTACTTC	CASSRMVAGETQYF
TRBD1	TRBV7-2	few	TRBJ2-3	TGTGCCAGCAGCTTAGTGGGGACAGGGGGCACAGATACGCAGTATTTT	CASSLVGTGGTDTQYF
-	TRBV7-2	-	TRBJ1-3	TGTGCCAGCAGCTTAGTTGGCCAGGACACCATATATTTT	CASSLVGQDTIYF
-	TRBV15	-	TRBJ1-2	TGTGCCACCAGCAGAGGGCAGGCGTCCAACTATGGCTACACCTTC	CATSRGQASNYGYTF
-	TRBV2	-	TRBJ2-1	TGTGCCAGCAGTGAAGCGGGGGCGCAGTTCTTC	CASSEAGAQFF
-	TRBV6-5	few	TRBJ2-2	TGTGCCAGCAGTTACCCAGGGGACGGTACCGGGGAGCTGTTTTTT	CASSYPGDGTGELFF
TRBD1	TRBV5-4	-	TRBJ2-7	TGTGCCAGCAGCTGGGGGGACAGGAGGACCTACGAGCAGTACTTC	CASSWGDRRTYEQYF
-	TRBV18	-	TRBJ1-6	TGTGCCAGCTCACCACGGCTTCCAGATAATTCACCCCTCCACTTT	CASSPRLPDNSPLHF
-	TRBV11-2	few	TRBJ2-7	TGTGCCAGCAGCTTAGCCCCCGGGGGGCACCCCAGCTACCCCTACGAGCAGTACTTC	CASSLAPGGHPSYPYEQYF